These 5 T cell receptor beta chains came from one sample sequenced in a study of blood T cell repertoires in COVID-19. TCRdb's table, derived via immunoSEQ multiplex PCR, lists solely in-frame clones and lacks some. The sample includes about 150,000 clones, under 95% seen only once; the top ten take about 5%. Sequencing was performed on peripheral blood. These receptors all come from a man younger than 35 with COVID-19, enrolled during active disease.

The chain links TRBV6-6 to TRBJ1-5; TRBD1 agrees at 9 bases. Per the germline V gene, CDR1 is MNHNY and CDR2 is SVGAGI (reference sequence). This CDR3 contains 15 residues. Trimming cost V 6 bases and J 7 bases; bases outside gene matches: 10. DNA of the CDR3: TGTGCCAGCAGACCTCCGGGACAGGGTTGGCAGCCCCAGCATTTT. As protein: CASRPPGQGWQPQHF.

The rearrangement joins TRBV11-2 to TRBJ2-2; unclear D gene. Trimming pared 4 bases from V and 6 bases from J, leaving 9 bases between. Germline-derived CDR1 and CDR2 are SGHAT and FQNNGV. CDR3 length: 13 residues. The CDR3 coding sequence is TGTGCCAGCAGCTATTTGGCCCCCGGGGAGCTGTTTTTT. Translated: CASSYLAPGELFF.

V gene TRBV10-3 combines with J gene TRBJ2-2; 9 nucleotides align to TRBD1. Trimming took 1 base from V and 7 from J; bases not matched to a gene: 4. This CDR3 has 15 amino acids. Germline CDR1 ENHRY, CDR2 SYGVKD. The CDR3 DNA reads TGTGCCATCAGTGAGTTGGGACAGGGTCGCGGGGAGCTGTTTTTT. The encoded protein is CAISELGQGRGELFF.

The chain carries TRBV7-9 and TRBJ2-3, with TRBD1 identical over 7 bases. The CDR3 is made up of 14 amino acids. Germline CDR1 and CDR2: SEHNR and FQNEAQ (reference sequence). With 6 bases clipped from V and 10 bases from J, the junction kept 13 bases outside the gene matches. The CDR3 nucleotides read TGTGCCAGCAGAAACCTACAGGGGAATCTAGCGCAGTATTTT. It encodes CASRNLQGNLAQYF.

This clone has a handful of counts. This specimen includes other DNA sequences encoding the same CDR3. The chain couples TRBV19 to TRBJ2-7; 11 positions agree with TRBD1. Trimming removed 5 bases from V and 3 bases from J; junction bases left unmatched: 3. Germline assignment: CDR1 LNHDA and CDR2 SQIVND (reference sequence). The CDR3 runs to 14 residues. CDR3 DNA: TGTGCCAGTAGTCCAGGGACAGGGGGCTACGAGCAGTACTTC. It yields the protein CASSPGTGGYEQYF.